This is a list of T cell receptor beta chains from one sample in a study of blood T cells in healthy people across ages. TCRdb reanalysed the 5' RACE reads using MiXCR and keeps one entry per CDR3 protein. The sample records approximately 1,700,000 distinct CDR3 sequences, about two fifths being singletons. Sequencing was carried out using blood. The source of these receptors is a human donor in good health. Each CDR3 is given with its conserved first and last residue. A D gene is named only where the DNA matches it firmly. Only some rows state a clone size, as once, few, many or a class for expanded clones.

-	-	TRBV20-1	TRBJ2-3	TGCAGTGCCACGACCGGATGGTGGGATACGCAGTATTTT	CSATTGWWDTQYF
once	-	TRBV27	TRBJ2-3	TGTGCCAGCAGTTTACAGGTCGGCACAGATACGCAGTATTTT	CASSLQVGTDTQYF
few	-	TRBV7-2	TRBJ2-5	TGTGCCAGCAGCTTTAGCCAGGGACTAGAGACCCAGTACTTC	CASSFSQGLETQYF
-	-	TRBV4-3	TRBJ1-2	TGCGCCAGCAGCTCCCGACTCGGACTAGGGGGAGGCTACACCTTC	CASSSRLGLGGGYTF
few	TRBD1	TRBV27	TRBJ1-1	TGTGCCAGCAGTTTACAGGGGGCTTGGGCTGAAGCTTTCTTT	CASSLQGAWAEAFF
-	-	TRBV20-1	TRBJ2-5	TGCAGTGCTAGATCCGGACAGACAGCACCTCTGACCCAGTACTTC	CSARSGQTAPLTQYF
-	TRBD1	TRBV4-3	TRBJ1-2	TGCGCCAGCAGCCAAGAAGGTCAGGGGGAGCTATGGGACTATGGCTACACCTTC	CASSQEGQGELWDYGYTF
few	-	TRBV5-1	TRBJ2-7	TGCGCCAGCAGCTTGGTTGGACCCCTCGAGCAGTACTTC	CASSLVGPLEQYF
once	-	TRBV6-2/TRBV6-3	TRBJ2-5	TGTGCCAGCAGTTACGGGTCGGGGGCCTCCCAAGAGACCCAGTACTTC	CASSYGSGASQETQYF
-	TRBD1	TRBV29-1	TRBJ2-3	TGCAGCGTTGAAAAGGGACAGGAGGATACGCAGTATTTT	CSVEKGQEDTQYF
few	-	TRBV7-3	TRBJ2-1	TGTGCCAGCAGCACCCAGGGGGGAGGCAATGAGCAGTTCTTC	CASSTQGGGNEQFF
few	-	TRBV12-3/TRBV12-4	TRBJ1-5	TGTGCCAGCAGTTTACAGGGTACCAATCAGCCCCAGCATTTT	CASSLQGTNQPQHF
few	-	TRBV12-3/TRBV12-4	TRBJ2-7	TGTGCCAGCAGTTTGGGTCAGCCCCTCTTCTACGAGCAGTACTTC	CASSLGQPLFYEQYF
few	-	TRBV4-1	TRBJ1-1	TGCGCCAGCAGTCCCGATTTCGGCGCTGAAGCTTTCTTT	CASSPDFGAEAFF
few	-	TRBV12-3/TRBV12-4	TRBJ1-3	TGTGCCAGCAGTTTCACGGGGGCCCCTGGAAACACCATATATTTT	CASSFTGAPGNTIYF
-	-	TRBV27	TRBJ2-1	TGTGCCAGCAGTTTTACGGAGTTTTATGAGCAGTTCTTC	CASSFTEFYEQFF
few	-	TRBV20-1	TRBJ2-5	TGCAGTGCTAGGAAAGACCAAGAGACCCAGTACTTC	CSARKDQETQYF
few	-	TRBV29-1	TRBJ2-1	TGCAGCGTCGCATACATAGAGCAGTTCTTC	CSVAYIEQFF
-	-	TRBV12-3/TRBV12-4	TRBJ1-1	TGTGCCAGCAGTTTAAGTAGGGAGGGCCCTGAAGCTTTCTTT	CASSLSREGPEAFF
few	-	TRBV15	TRBJ2-5	TGTGCCACCAGCAGAGTAGCAGGGGCCGGAGAGACCCAGTACTTC	CATSRVAGAGETQYF
-	-	TRBV20-1	TRBJ2-5	TGCAATGCTAGAAGGGGGGGAGAGACCCAGTACTTC	CNARRGGETQYF
-	-	TRBV20-1	TRBJ1-1	TGCAGTGCTAGAGCCAACCGGGCTCCCCTGGGGGCTTTCTTT	CSARANRAPLGAFF
once	-	TRBV20-1	TRBJ1-4	TGCAGTGCTAGGGGGGGGCAGGGTGAAAAACTGTTTTTT	CSARGGQGEKLFF
-	TRBD1	TRBV7-2	TRBJ2-1	TGTGCCAGCAGCTCGATGGGACAGGAGGATGAGCAGTTCTTC	CASSSMGQEDEQFF
few	TRBD1	TRBV20-1	TRBJ2-5	TGTGGGGTTGAAGGGGACAGGGGGTTTGAAGAGACCCAGTACTTC	CGVEGDRGFEETQYF
-	-	TRBV28	TRBJ2-1	TGTGCCAGCAGTCCCGAACCGGACAGCAATGAGCAGTTCTTC	CASSPEPDSNEQFF
few	-	TRBV9	TRBJ2-1	TGTGCCAGCAGCGTAGAGGCTAGAGGCACTGAGCAGTTCTTC	CASSVEARGTEQFF
-	TRBD1	TRBV12-3/TRBV12-4	TRBJ2-7	TGTGCCAGCAGTCCGATAGACAGGGTAAGCTCCTACGAGCAGTACTTC	CASSPIDRVSSYEQYF
-	-	TRBV10-3	TRBJ2-6	TGTGCCATCAATAATCCCGGGGCCAACGTCCTGACTTTC	CAINNPGANVLTF
few	-	TRBV24-1	TRBJ1-2	TGTGCCACCAGGGGGGCAGCCCCTCAGGGAGGCTACACCTTC	CATRGAAPQGGYTF
few	-	TRBV13	TRBJ2-1	TGTGCCAGCAGCTTAGGCATGGCCAATGAGCAGTTCTTC	CASSLGMANEQFF
few	-	TRBV29-1	TRBJ2-7	TGCAGCGTTAGAAGGACAGCTGCCTACGAGCAGTACTTC	CSVRRTAAYEQYF
few	-	TRBV24-1	TRBJ2-1	TGTGCCACCAGTGCCCCTCTGGTGTATGAGCAGTTCTTC	CATSAPLVYEQFF
-	TRBD1	TRBV2	TRBJ2-7	TGTGCCAGCAGTCCATGGACAGGGGCGACCGGGGGCGAGCAGTACTTC	CASSPWTGATGGEQYF
-	-	TRBV19	TRBJ2-1	TGTGCCAGTAGTACACAGACCCATGAGCAGTTCTTC	CASSTQTHEQFF
-	TRBD1	TRBV6-6	TRBJ2-2	TGTGCCAGCAGTTACCCCAGGGGGCAGGGATCCGGGGAGCTGTTTTTT	CASSYPRGQGSGELFF
-	-	TRBV28	TRBJ2-4	TGTGCCAGCAGTTTACCGGGGTACATTCAGTACTTC	CASSLPGYIQYF
-	-	TRBV4-3	TRBJ2-5	TGCGCCAGCAGCCAAGATTCCGCGAAACAAGAGACCCAGTACTTC	CASSQDSAKQETQYF
few	TRBD2	TRBV5-1	TRBJ2-7	TGCGCCAGCAGCTCGTCCGGGACTAGCTTTACCTACGAGCAGTACTTC	CASSSSGTSFTYEQYF
few	-	TRBV29-1	TRBJ2-5	TGCAGTTACTCCCCGGGACCATCAACAGAGACCCAGTACTTC	CSYSPGPSTETQYF
-	-	TRBV29-1	TRBJ2-1	TGCAGCGTTAGTCCGCCCAATGAGCAGTTCTTC	CSVSPPNEQFF
-	TRBD2	TRBV6-4	TRBJ2-5	TGTGCCAGCAGGACTAGCGGGGGGGATCGTCAAGAGACCCAGTACTTC	CASRTSGGDRQETQYF
many	-	TRBV6-5	TRBJ2-1	TGTGCCAGCAGTTACTCCCTCTCCAATCCGGGGGAGCAGTTCTTC	CASSYSLSNPGEQFF
-	TRBD1	TRBV28	TRBJ1-2	TGTGCCAGCAGGGGGCCCGAGACAGGGACTTTCTATGGCTACACCTTC	CASRGPETGTFYGYTF